This T cell receptor beta chain was documented in a study of cytomegalovirus exposure and HLA in healthy donors (dated 2017 in TCRdb). Study-wide context: According to an earlier analysis of several hundred of the donors, about 179 million T cells yielded 90 million to 130 million unique TCR beta sequences and less than 300 Gb of sequence data. An earlier analysis of around 540 of the donors applied high-throughput TCR beta sequencing to assess whether each TCR beta V gene segment acted as functional or pseudogenic. In addition to the first cohort of roughly 700 subjects, a separate validation cohort of 120 different subjects was used. An early release that covered approximately 600 HLA-typed donors contained approximately 300 gigabases of sequencing data and 65 million to 100 million unique TCR sequences. A handful of DR-DQ haplotypes were handled as single units for association and clustering because linkage in the cohort was strong. To predict cytomegalovirus infection status, the study brought together high-throughput TCR immunosequencing, statistical association of individual TCRs with disease status, and machine learning. Donor age, sex, ethnicity and CMV serostatus were compiled together with the repertoire data. Among under 450 genotyped donors of the cohort, an average of about 240,000 unique TCR beta nucleotide sequences were sequenced per donor, about a sixth of them non-productive. All discovery cohort repertoires had been generated using a single sequencing platform. A later genetic analysis used genome-wide SNP genotypes for about three fifths of the 666 donors, treating that subset as a discovery cohort. Rather than drawing on any new phenotypic data, the later analysis identified candidate immune exposures from TCR beta sequences and the way those sequences occurred across donors. HLA typing covered class I and class II loci at four-digit resolution. The genetic ancestry cluster associated with self-reported Caucasian donors included 80% to 90% of the 300 to 450 genotyped donors. In a later analysis, previously published TCR beta repertoires from 670 or so donors were re-analyzed and high-resolution HLA genotyping was added so that TCR occurrence patterns could be studied. The study profiled the T cell repertoires of some 610 subjects by immunosequencing and related them to cytomegalovirus serostatus. The aim of the study was to test whether cataloging public T cell receptors could identify signatures of past pathogen exposure. Typing coverage varied by locus: about 629-630 donors for A, B, C, DRB1 and DQB1; approximately 500 for DQA1; approximately 570 for DPA1; some 470 for DPB1. Broad study findings and their caveats: This cohort had only TCR beta chains sequenced, and the lack of alpha or paired-chain data limited which features could be detected. A further reported finding was that TCR beta sequences accurately predicted the HLA-A and HLA-B alleles for most subjects in the first cohort. In a later analysis, most CMV-associated TCR beta chains were found to appear HLA-restricted, with HLA associations seemingly driven largely by CMV exposure. A cluster of highly shared sequence variants was judged likely to represent a technical artifact of the sequencing pipeline. V-gene and J-gene trimming of TCR beta chains was associated with a missense DCLRE1C variant in a later genetic analysis, and the association was replicated in an independent cohort. Immune exposure information for the cohort was limited to CMV serostatus. According to a later analysis, TCR association rates differed among HLA loci, with DRB1 alleles showing the most associated TCRs and HLA-C alleles showing the fewest. A few of the identified cytomegalovirus-associated TCR beta chains were confirmed in vitro to be specific for cytomegalovirus antigens. Correlated functional status among segregating V segments might reflect linkage disequilibrium, but an unknown experimental factor could not be ruled out. An earlier analysis of some 590 of the donors showed that most TCR beta V segments appeared in productive rearrangements either about 87% or about 30% of the time, which broadly matched IMGT annotations. At a false discovery rate of 0.05, a later analysis linked 15,000 to 20,000 TCR beta sequences to specific HLA alleles. According to a later analysis, parvovirus B19, influenza, CMV and Epstein-Barr virus appeared linked to several top co-occurrence clusters. Most TCR sequences were observed very rarely across donors, whereas some public TCRs were present in many individuals. A total of 150 to 200 TCR beta chains were listed by the study as associated with cytomegalovirus. Because HLA typing was missing for some donors at each locus, association tests included only the typed subset. When HLA alleles, especially DR and DQ, strongly co-occurred, attributing TCR associations to individual alleles was difficult. In a later analysis, HLA-associated TCR beta chains showed more clonal expansion and lower generation probabilities than non-associated chains that were equally common. Sequencing depth was assumed to be roughly uniform across donors in the presence/absence analyses, though that assumption may not hold. In a later genetic analysis, fewer N-insertions in productive TCRs were reported among donors in an Asian-associated ancestry cluster than the roughly 700-donor mean. Cytomegalovirus status was reported to be diagnosed by the classifier with high specificity and sensitivity in both the original and validation cohorts. It was suggested by the authors that the approach could potentially be generalized to other disease states and immunological phenotypes. Because the 87-base-pair reads could not distinguish some IMGT-functional V segments, including TRBV6-2 and TRBV6-3, those segments were excluded. Because counts were too low, more than 15 rarely observed V segments, including chromosome 9 orphons, were left out of the earlier analysis of approximately 500 of the donors.

The cohort comprised fewer than 700 healthy bone marrow donors. All cohort members were sampled while nominally healthy, although unrecorded immune exposures were likely present. The donor was CMV seronegative and was included in the group of a few hundred seronegative cohort members. A peripheral blood sample was collected from each donor, and TCR beta sequencing was performed on peripheral blood mononuclear cells. Genomic DNA was extracted from the blood cell samples with the Qiagen DNeasy Blood Extraction Kit. The method was the immunoSEQ multiplex PCR assay. For the multiplex PCR, a mixture combining 60 forward primers for TCR Vbeta segments and 13 reverse primers for TCR Jbeta segments was used. A multiplex PCR assay on genomic DNA amplified the CDR3 region of rearranged TCR beta genes. The Illumina HiSeq System was used to sequence the amplified TCR beta libraries as 87-base-pair reads. Regarding the original processing steps: Across the 666 repertoires, a later analysis counted 75 million to 90 million unique TCR beta chains, roughly 11 million of which were shared by at least two donors. A nearest-neighbor algorithm error-corrected the raw reads and collapsed the reads into unique sequences, merging closely related sequences to remove PCR and sequencing errors. Alignment of CDR3 sequences to IMGT reference sequences was used to assign V, D and J gene segments. For a sequence to be retained, at least a six-nucleotide match to both a V gene segment and a J gene segment was required. Rearrangements were called productive when the CDR3 lacked stop codons and stayed in frame with V and J; all others were non-productive. Following IMGT convention, CDR3 was defined as the stretch from the second conserved V-encoded cysteine up to the conserved J-encoded phenylalanine. Sequences without an unambiguous match to a single V gene segment were excluded from the earlier analysis of almost 600 of the donors. An earlier analysis of a few hundred of the donors classified V segments as functional when productive rearrangements were above 56.7% and as segregating when the standard deviation between donors was above 5%. A statistical classification framework was built for diagnosing cytomegalovirus status from the catalog of TCR beta chain sequences. In a later analysis, V and J genes were assigned by comparing TCR nucleotide sequences against IMGT/GENE-DB human TR gene sequences. Using the TCRdist pipeline, a later analysis assigned CDR3 sequences along with most-parsimonious VDJ recombination scenarios. In a later analysis, each TCR beta chain was defined by its CDR3 amino acid sequence together with its V-gene family, and reads without a unique V-gene family were excluded. As a way to deal with suspected cross-contamination and a sequencing artifact, a later analysis dropped approximately 570 nucleotide sequences that were highly shared and had low generation probability. A later analysis calculated a clonal expansion index for each public chain from normalized within-repertoire ranks of inferred template counts. Generation probabilities in a later analysis came from a VDJ recombination model fitted to out-of-frame rearrangements, and those results were checked against IGoR. Hypergeometric tests were used in a later analysis to score TCR-TCR, TCR-HLA and TCR-CMV co-occurrence, with a repertoire-size bias correction applied to the TCR pairs. False discovery rates were estimated in a later analysis by permuting HLA or CMV assignments 20 times. In a later analysis, co-occurring TCRs were grouped with DBSCAN, and TCRdist sequence similarity was added when clustering was performed within HLA-allele-positive subsets. For co-occurrence clustering, repertoires with fewer than 30,000 or more than 120,000 public chains were excluded, along with roughly 5 repertoires with anomalous nucleotide sharing. TCRdb re-hosts the immuneACCESS table, in-frame sequences only. Its copies lack some clones; in the studies checked, an unresolved V gene accounts for under half of them, and the cause for the rest is not known. V and J calls and clone size follow that table, whereas D and trimming were derived from the DNA. The sample data list about 140,000 clones, and about 74% of these were observed just once. The ten largest clones capture approximately 3% of the sample.

Comment on this clone: Its antigen has not been determined. Per-base quality was not reported, and no clone a single base away is much larger than it.

The germline V gene specifies LGHNT as CDR1 and FRNRAP as CDR2. The CDR3 goes from the cysteine to the phenylalanine over 17 residues. Only the CDR3 DNA is retained, 51 bases long and in frame from the first base. V and J are truncated by 7 bases and 5 bases respectively, leaving an intervening sequence of 26 bases. This sequence originates from a male donor in good health and CMV-seronegative. The sequenced sample was PBMCs. The rearrangement joined TRBV12-5 to TRBJ2-5; perhaps TRBD2 is the D gene, with 10 bases matching. The CDR3 region has the sequence CASVNRGLAGDSETQYF. The DNA sequence reads TGTGCTAGTGTCAACAGGGGGCTAGCGGGAGATTCGGAGACCCAGTACTTC.